One sample yielded the 30 T cell receptor beta chains listed below, sequenced in a study of T cell responses to AZD1222 COVID-19 vaccine. Measured with immunoSEQ multiplex PCR; TCRdb has only the in-frame clones, and not every one. This sample has roughly 100,000 clones, with 90% found just once. The specimen was peripheral blood, collected on day 0 of AZD1222 vaccination. The receptor source for this set is an adult in good health.

The CDR3 nucleotides read TGTGCCAGCAGCTTGGTCCGCCACAATCCCCCGCGCGGTGAAAAACTGTTTTTT. The encoded protein is CASSLVRHNPPRGEKLFF. V usage is TRBV5-8 and J usage is TRBJ1-4; the D is unclear. Germline assignment: CDR1 SGHTS and CDR2 YDEGEE. V was cut by 0 bases and J by 7 bases, with 22 bases left in between. The CDR3 has 18 amino acids.

The J gene is TRBJ2-5, the V gene TRBV11-2; TRBD2 matches at 9 bases. Germline CDR1 reads SGHAT; CDR2 reads FQNNGV. The J segment lost 4 bases and the V segment lost 3 bases, leaving 3 bases of the junction unmatched. The CDR3 covers 14 residues. DNA of the CDR3: TGTGCCAGCAGCTTTAGCGGGGGCTTAGAGACCCAGTACTTC. This codes for CASSFSGGLETQYF.

J is TRBJ2-3 and V is TRBV27, with a weak D call TRBD1 (6 bases). This CDR3 region has 20 residues. V was trimmed by 0 bases and J by 6 bases, leaving 28 bases between them. CDR1 is MNHEY and CDR2 is SMNVEV in the germline V gene (reference sequence). The chain's CDR3 is CASSLSAVLLTTGLEDTQYF. CDR3 in DNA: TGTGCCAGCAGTTTATCGGCCGTACTTCTTACGACAGGCCTAGAGGATACGCAGTATTTT.

This chain joins TRBV11-2 and TRBJ1-6, with a weak D call TRBD1 (5 bases). The CDR3 spans 14 residues. Trimming removed 1 base at V and 9 bases at J, with 10 bases between. Germline V lookup: CDR1 SGHAT, CDR2 FQNNGV. For the CDR3, the DNA is TGTGCCAGCAGCTTAGGGAGGGGCAGTTCACCCCTCCACTTT. This codes for CASSLGRGSSPLHF.

The chain joins TRBV4-1 to TRBJ1-1, with TRBD1 matching 8 bases. The V gene's germline CDR1 is MGHRA and CDR2 YSYEKL. V shed 1 base, J shed 1 base, and the junction held 5 bases outside the gene matches. The length of the CDR3 is 16 residues. The CDR3 nucleotides are TGCGCCAGCAGCCAAGGCCTACAGGGGGGGAACACTGAAGCTTTCTTT. It translates to CASSQGLQGGNTEAFF.

V gene TRBV28 combines with J gene TRBJ1-4; tentatively, D is TRBD1 (5 bases). Germline CDR1 is MDHEN and CDR2 is SYDVKM. Trimming stripped 9 bases from V and 6 bases from J, with 14 bases between. This CDR3 has 13 amino acids. CDR3 in DNA: TGTGCCAGTCAGGGCGAGCTTGATGAAAAACTGTTTTTT. This gives the protein CASQGELDEKLFF.

This sequence joins TRBV7-8 and TRBJ1-2; no clear D. The CDR3 has 16 amino acids. Trimming cost V 2 bases and J 8 bases, with 21 bases left between them. CDR1 SGHVS and CDR2 FQNEAQ come from the germline V gene. The CDR3 sequence is CASSLMTGSFSGGYTF. CDR3 DNA sequence: TGTGCCAGCAGCTTAATGACGGGATCCTTTTCGGGGGGCTACACCTTC. The full variable domain, its missing parts supplied by reference TRBV7-8 and TRBJ1-2, is GAGVSQSPRYKVAKRGQDVALRCDPISGHVSLFWYQQALGQGPEFLTYFQNEAQLDKSGLPSDRFFAERPEGSVSTLKIQRTQQEDSAVYLCASSLMTGSFSGGYTFGSGTRLTVV.

This sequence joins TRBV7-2 and TRBJ2-7, with TRBD1 matching over 9 bases. Germline trimming cut 0 bases from V and 3 bases from J; bases unmatched to any gene: 6. Germline V gene lookup returns CDR1 SGHTA and CDR2 FQGNSA. The CDR3 loop spans 16 amino acids. The CDR3 spells CASSLAGTGIIYEQYF. In DNA, the CDR3 is TGTGCCAGCAGCTTAGCAGGGACAGGGATCATCTACGAGCAGTACTTC.

J is TRBJ2-7 and V is TRBV29-1; D uncertain. Trimming took 4 bases from V and 4 from J, leaving 11 bases between them. In germline, CDR1 is SQVTM, CDR2 ANQGSEA. The length of the CDR3 is 12 residues. CDR3 residues: CSVAVSEYEQYF. Written as DNA, the CDR3 is TGCAGCGTTGCGGTCTCAGAATACGAGCAGTACTTC.

The rearrangement uses TRBV27 and TRBJ2-5; 8 positions match TRBD1. In germline, CDR1 is MNHEY, CDR2 SMNVEV (reference sequence). The V segment lost 4 bases and the J segment 5 bases; nucleotides outside the gene matches: 3. CDR3 length: 13 residues. The CDR3 reads CASSSRGRETQYF. The DNA of the CDR3 is TGTGCCAGCAGTTCCAGGGGGCGGGAGACCCAGTACTTC.

In the case of this clone: One junction end disagrees with the germline gene, perhaps due to a read error. The chain employs TRBV5-6 and TRBJ1-1; D remains unclear. From germline, CDR1 is SGHDT and CDR2 YYEEEE. The CDR3 runs to 13 residues. The CDR3 DNA reads as TGCGCCAGCAGCTTGCGGAGGTCGGCAGAAGCTTTCTTT. Translated, it gives CASSLRRSAEAFF.

This sequence joins TRBV19 and TRBJ1-1; possible D gene TRBD1, 5 bases. This CDR3 spans 13 amino acids. Trimming pared 4 bases from V and 4 bases from J, leaving 10 bases between. Germline V gene sequence: CDR1 LNHDA, CDR2 SQIVND (reference sequence). The CDR3 region is CASSTQTATEAFF. The CDR3 DNA reads TGTGCCAGTAGTACTCAGACAGCCACTGAAGCTTTCTTT.

Comment on this clone: An end of the junction does not agree with germline; a read error may underlie this. This chain links TRBV6-5 with TRBJ2-7; TRBD1 matches 9 bases. CDR1 is MNHEY, CDR2 SVGAGI, per germline. The length of the CDR3 is 11 residues. The CDR3 region is CASRGTGNWDF. CDR3 sequence (DNA): TGTGCCAGCAGGGGGACAGGGAATTGGGACTTC.

The chain has TRBV19 and TRBJ2-6, with a weak D call TRBD2 (6 bases). The germline V and J ends were trimmed by 1 base and 1 base, with 8 bases remaining between them. Germline V gene data show CDR1 as LNHDA and CDR2 as SQIVND (reference sequence). CDR3 length: 16 amino acids. The CDR3 loop reads CASSIAEGSGANVLTF. DNA of the CDR3: TGTGCCAGTAGTATAGCGGAGGGGTCTGGGGCCAACGTCCTGACTTTC.

The chain uses TRBV19 and TRBJ1-3; a possible D gene is TRBD1 (6 bases). The CDR3 runs 19 residues. The germline gives CDR1 LNHDA, CDR2 SQIVND (reference sequence). The V end was cut by 0 bases, the J end by 0 bases, with 18 bases between. The CDR3 reads CASSIDWLSWGASGNTIYF. CDR3 sequence (DNA): TGTGCCAGTAGTATAGATTGGTTATCCTGGGGGGCCTCTGGAAACACCATATATTTT.

The gene calls are TRBV5-5 and TRBJ1-2, with D unresolved. The CDR3 is 13 residues long. Germline CDR1 and CDR2: SGHKS and YYEKEE (reference sequence). V lost 0 bases and J 2 bases, leaving 5 bases between the germline ends. The CDR3 reads CASSLAGNYGYTF. In nucleotides, the CDR3 is TGTGCCAGCAGCTTGGCCGGGAACTATGGCTACACCTTC.

The chain links TRBV19 to TRBJ2-7; D might be TRBD1 (6 bases). V lost 3 bases and J 6 bases, leaving 18 bases between the germline ends. This CDR3 has 15 residues. Germline CDR1 LNHDA, CDR2 SQIVND (reference sequence). The CDR3, as DNA: TGTGCCAGTAGTATCTGGGGGCGAACAGGAGCCGAGCAGTACTTC. Its translation: CASSIWGRTGAEQYF.

This clone appeared once. The V gene is TRBV10-2, the J gene TRBJ1-4; no firm D call. This CDR3 region has 12 residues. CDR1 is WSHSY, CDR2 SAAADI, per germline. V gave up 10 bases and J gave up 8 bases, with 14 bases separating them. The chain's CDR3 is CATIGVGEKLFF. In nucleotides, the CDR3 is TGCGCCACTATCGGGGTTGGAGAAAAACTGTTTTTT.

The genes are TRBV6-5 and TRBJ1-4; D is possibly TRBD1 (5 bases). The V end was cut by 6 bases, the J end by 0 bases, with 11 bases between. Germline values: CDR1 MNHEY, CDR2 SVGAGI. The CDR3 has 15 residues. For the CDR3, the DNA is TGTGCCAGCAGCCACGGGGGAGCAACTAATGAAAAACTGTTTTTT. This translates into CASSHGGATNEKLFF.

This clone has just one count. J is TRBJ2-3 and V is TRBV4-3; weak D call: TRBD2 (7 bases). The CDR3 runs to 16 residues. Trimming pared 1 base from V and 4 bases from J, leaving 15 bases between. The germline CDR1 and CDR2 sequences are LGHNA and YSLEER. CDR3 region: CASSQAKTGGPDTQYF. The CDR3 bases are TGCGCCAGCAGCCAAGCGAAGACGGGGGGCCCAGATACGCAGTATTTT.

This rearrangement joins TRBV6-5 to TRBJ1-5; 8 nucleotides agree with TRBD1. J gave up 4 bases and V 6 bases, and 5 bases lay outside the gene matches. Looked up from germline, CDR1 is MNHEY and CDR2 is SVGAGI. The CDR3 has 14 residues. CDR3 residues: CASSDGTGNQPQHF. CDR3 nucleotides: TGTGCCAGCAGCGACGGGACAGGTAATCAGCCCCAGCATTTT.

V gene TRBV9 combines with J gene TRBJ2-2; possible D gene TRBD1, 5 bases. CDR1 is SGDLS and CDR2 is YYNGEE in the germline V gene. The germline V and J ends were trimmed by 4 bases and 2 bases, with 15 bases remaining between them. This CDR3 has 16 amino acids. The CDR3 DNA reads TGTGCCAGCAGCTCTGGGGCAGGCCGAAACACCGGGGAGCTGTTTTTT. Residues: CASSSGAGRNTGELFF.

The chain recombines TRBV6-6 with TRBJ2-6; 7 bases are a match to TRBD1. After removal of 8 bases from V and 0 bases from J, the junction contained 4 bases not matched to a gene. The germline gives CDR1 MNHNY, CDR2 SVGAGI (reference sequence). CDR3 size: 15 residues. The CDR3 region has the DNA TGTGCCAGCGGGACAGTTAACTCTGGGGCCAACGTCCTGACTTTC. The encoded protein is CASGTVNSGANVLTF.

The V gene is TRBV27, the J gene TRBJ2-7; no clear D. V gave up 3 bases and J gave up 3 bases, with 6 bases separating them. The germline V gene encodes CDR1 MNHEY and CDR2 SMNVEV (reference sequence). The CDR3 has 12 residues. The CDR3: CASSFVGYEQYF. The CDR3 DNA is TGTGCCAGCAGTTTCGTCGGCTACGAGCAGTACTTC.

The sample holds one count of this clone. This sequence joins TRBV12-5 and TRBJ1-1; 9 nucleotides match TRBD1. The V segment lost 1 base and the J segment 4 bases; nucleotides outside the gene matches: 4. The CDR3 is 15 amino acids. In germline, CDR1 is LGHNT, CDR2 FRNRAP. The CDR3: CASGLGRQGGTEAFF. In nucleotides, the CDR3 is TGTGCTAGTGGTTTGGGAAGACAGGGGGGCACTGAAGCTTTCTTT. Together with reference TRBV12-5 and TRBJ1-1, the CDR3 gives the full variable domain: DARVTQTPRHKVTEMGQEVTMRCQPILGHNTVFWYRQTMMQGLELLAYFRNRAPLDDSGMPKDRFSAEMPDATLATLKIQPSEPRDSAVYFCASGLGRQGGTEAFFGQGTRLTVV.

This clone is a singleton in its sample. The CDR3 loop reads CASSYDLRETQYF. The CDR3 region has the DNA TGTGCCAGCAGTTACGACCTCCGGGAGACCCAGTACTTC. This chain connects TRBV6-5 to TRBJ2-5; no firm D call. The CDR3 is 13 amino acids. Germline CDR1 reads MNHEY; CDR2 reads SVGAGI. Trimming removed 2 bases at V and 5 bases at J, with 9 bases between.

This clone was seen once. V is TRBV3-1 (or the pseudogene TRBV3-2) and J is TRBJ2-2; D gene uncertain. Trimming left V 2 bases short and J 4 bases short, with 5 bases between. CDR3 length: 13 amino acids. CDR1 is LGHDT and CDR2 is YNNKEL in the germline V gene (reference sequence). CDR3: CASSQRTTGELFF. In nucleotides, the CDR3 is TGTGCCAGCAGCCAAAGGACCACCGGGGAGCTGTTTTTT.

This clone has a single count. The V gene is TRBV6-2 or TRBV6-3, the J gene TRBJ1-3; no reliable D call. CDR3 length: 14 amino acids. Germline V gene sequence: CDR1 MNHEY, CDR2 SVGEGT. The germline V and J ends were trimmed by 2 bases and 4 bases, with 9 bases remaining between them. CDR3 region: CASSYAGVGNTIYF. The CDR3 DNA is TGTGCCAGCAGTTACGCAGGAGTCGGAAACACCATATATTTT.

This clone was detected once. The rearrangement uses TRBV18 and TRBJ2-7, with 7 positions matching TRBD2. The V gene end was trimmed by 6 bases and the J gene end by 4 bases; junction bases not matched to a gene: 9. This CDR3 has 14 residues. Germline CDR1 KGHSH, CDR2 LQKENI. The CDR3 spells CASSGGIIRYEQYF. The CDR3 nucleotides are TGTGCCAGCTCCGGGGGGATTATTCGGTACGAGCAGTACTTC.

The genes are TRBV7-9 and TRBJ1-3, with a possible D match to TRBD1 (5 bases). V lost 3 bases to trimming and J lost 0 bases, with 15 bases between them. The CDR3 runs 17 residues. Germline CDR1 reads SEHNR; CDR2 reads FQNEAQ (reference sequence). The CDR3 loop reads CASSFPLGGTSGNTIYF. The CDR3 coding sequence is TGTGCCAGCAGCTTTCCCCTCGGGGGTACCTCTGGAAACACCATATATTTT. Combining the CDR3 with reference TRBV7-9 and TRBJ1-3 gives the whole variable domain DTGVSQNPRHKITKRGQNVTFRCDPISEHNRLYWYRQTLGQGPEFLTYFQNEAQLEKSRLLSDRFSAERPKGSFSTLEIQRTEQGDSAMYLCASSFPLGGTSGNTIYFGEGSWLTVV.